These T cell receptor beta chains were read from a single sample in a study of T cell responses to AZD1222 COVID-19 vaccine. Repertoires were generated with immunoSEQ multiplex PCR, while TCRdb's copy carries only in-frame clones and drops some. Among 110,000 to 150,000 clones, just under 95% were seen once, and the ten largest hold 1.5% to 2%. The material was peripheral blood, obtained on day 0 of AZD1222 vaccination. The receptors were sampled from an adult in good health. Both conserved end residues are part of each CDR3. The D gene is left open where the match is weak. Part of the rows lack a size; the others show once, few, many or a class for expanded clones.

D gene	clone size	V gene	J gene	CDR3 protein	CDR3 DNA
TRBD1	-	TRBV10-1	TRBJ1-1	CASSKRDRVDEAFF	TGCGCCAGCAGTAAACGGGACAGGGTTGATGAAGCTTTCTTT
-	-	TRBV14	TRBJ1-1	CASSPGLSRREAFF	TGTGCCAGCAGCCCAGGGCTGTCAAGGAGGGAGGCTTTCTTT
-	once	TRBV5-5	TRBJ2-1	CASSPTGSSYNEQFF	TGTGCCAGCAGTCCCACCGGGAGCTCCTACAATGAGCAGTTCTTC
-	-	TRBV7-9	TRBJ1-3	CASSLVRTGHTGNTIYF	TGTGCCAGCAGCTTAGTGCGAACAGGGCATACTGGAAACACCATATATTTT
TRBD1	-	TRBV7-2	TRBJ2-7	CASTFRDRAYEQYF	TGTGCCAGCACCTTCCGGGACAGGGCCTACGAGCAGTACTTC
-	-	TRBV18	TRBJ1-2	CASSPPGRGGYGYTF	TGTGCCAGCTCACCACCGGGACGGGGTGGCTATGGCTACACCTTC
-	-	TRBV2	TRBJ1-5	CASSESAGSQPQHF	TGTGCCAGCAGTGAATCGGCAGGGTCCCAGCCCCAGCATTTT
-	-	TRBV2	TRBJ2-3	CASRAGTSADTQYF	TGTGCCAGCAGGGCCGGAACCTCCGCAGATACGCAGTATTTT
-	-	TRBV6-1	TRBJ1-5	CASSEWSEPQHF	TGTGCCAGCAGTGAGTGGTCAGAGCCCCAGCATTTT
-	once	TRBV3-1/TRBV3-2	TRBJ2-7	CASSQWAEPVGEQYF	TGTGCCAGCAGCCAATGGGCGGAGCCGGTGGGCGAGCAGTACTTC
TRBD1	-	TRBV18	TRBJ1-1	CASSQTGALNTEAFF	TGTGCCAGCTCACAAACAGGGGCTTTGAACACTGAAGCTTTCTTT
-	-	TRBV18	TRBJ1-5	CASSPPDNQPQHF	TGTGCCAGCTCACCACCGGACAATCAGCCCCAGCATTTT
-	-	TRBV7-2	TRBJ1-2	CASRLHIIQELPEGYTF	TGTGCCAGCCGACTGCACATAATACAGGAACTTCCCGAGGGCTACACCTTC
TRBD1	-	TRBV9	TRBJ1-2	CASSVGRGPDNYGYTF	TGTGCCAGCAGCGTAGGTAGGGGGCCGGATAACTATGGCTACACCTTC
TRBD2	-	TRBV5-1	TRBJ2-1	CASSLAASGLYNEQFF	TGCGCCAGCAGCTTGGCGGCTAGCGGACTTTACAATGAGCAGTTCTTC
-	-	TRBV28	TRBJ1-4	CASTTGSGNEKLFF	TGTGCCAGCACCACGGGTAGTGGCAATGAAAAACTGTTTTTT
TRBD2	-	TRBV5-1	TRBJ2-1	CASSLDPAWAGGGEQFF	TGCGCCAGCAGCTTGGATCCAGCGTGGGCGGGAGGGGGTGAGCAGTTCTTC
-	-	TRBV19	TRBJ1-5	CASSIGHYNQPQHF	TGTGCCAGTAGTATCGGGCACTACAATCAGCCCCAGCATTTT
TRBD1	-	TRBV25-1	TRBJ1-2	CASSVTGGPPGYTF	TGTGCCAGCAGTGTTACAGGGGGCCCCCCTGGCTACACCTTC
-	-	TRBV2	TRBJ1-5	CASSDRTGEPQHF	TGTGCCAGCAGTGACAGAACAGGCGAGCCCCAGCATTTT
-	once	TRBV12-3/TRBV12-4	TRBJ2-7	CASSDDQNEQYF	TGTGCCAGCAGCGACGACCAGAACGAGCAGTACTTC
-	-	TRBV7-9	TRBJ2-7	CASSLGSSRLGYEQYF	TGTGCCAGCAGCCTCGGGTCCTCACGATTAGGTTACGAGCAGTACTTC
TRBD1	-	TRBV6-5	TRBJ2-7	CASRWTGGDSYEQYF	TGTGCCAGCAGGTGGACAGGGGGCGACTCCTACGAGCAGTACTTC
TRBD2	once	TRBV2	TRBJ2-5	CASSEGVAGGGETQYF	TGTGCCAGCAGTGAAGGGGTAGCGGGAGGTGGAGAGACCCAGTACTTC
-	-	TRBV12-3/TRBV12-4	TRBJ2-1	CASSFGYNEQFF	TGTGCCAGCAGTTTTGGGTACAATGAGCAGTTCTTC
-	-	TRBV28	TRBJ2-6	CASSLPPSLSGANVLTF	TGTGCCAGCAGTTTACCTCCCAGCCTCTCTGGGGCCAACGTCCTGACTTTC
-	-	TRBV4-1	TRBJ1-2	CASSPQSPGGYGYTF	TGCGCCAGCAGCCCTCAGAGTCCAGGCGGCTATGGCTACACCTTC
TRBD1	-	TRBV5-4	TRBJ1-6	CASSLERRGRSPLHF	TGTGCCAGCAGCTTGGAACGCAGGGGGCGGTCACCCCTCCACTTT
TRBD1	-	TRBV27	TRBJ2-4	CASSLTGQGTDIQYF	TGTGCCAGCAGTCTCACGGGACAGGGAACGGACATTCAGTACTTC
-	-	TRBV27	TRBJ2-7	CASSLRVPYEQYF	TGTGCCAGCAGTTTAAGGGTTCCCTACGAGCAGTACTTC
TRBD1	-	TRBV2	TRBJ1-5	CASSGQGSQPQHF	TGTGCCAGCAGTGGACAGGGGAGTCAGCCCCAGCATTTT
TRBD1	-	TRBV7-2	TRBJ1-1	CASSTGGQVLEAFF	TGTGCCAGCAGCACAGGGGGACAGGTACTTGAAGCTTTCTTT
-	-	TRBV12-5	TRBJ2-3	CASGLGTGFSTDTQYF	TGTGCTAGTGGTTTGGGTACAGGGTTTAGCACAGATACGCAGTATTTT
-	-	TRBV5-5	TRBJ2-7	CASSSERATYEQYF	TGTGCCAGCAGCTCCGAGCGGGCCACCTACGAGCAGTACTTC
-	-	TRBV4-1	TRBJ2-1	CASSQDRIVRYNEQFF	TGCGCCAGCAGCCAAGATAGAATAGTGAGATACAATGAGCAGTTCTTC
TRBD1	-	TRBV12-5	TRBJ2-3	CASGMGQGTTDTQYF	TGTGCTAGTGGTATGGGACAGGGGACCACAGATACGCAGTATTTT
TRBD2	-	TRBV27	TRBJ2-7	CASSFLASGGTYEQYF	TGTGCCAGCAGTTTCCTGGCTAGCGGGGGAACCTACGAGCAGTACTTC
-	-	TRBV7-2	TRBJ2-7	CASSFRGGNEQYF	TGTGCCAGCAGCTTCAGGGGCGGGAACGAGCAGTACTTC
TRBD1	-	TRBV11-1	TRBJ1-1	CASSTPGQGNTEAFF	TGTGCCAGCAGCACCCCGGGACAGGGGAACACTGAAGCTTTCTTT
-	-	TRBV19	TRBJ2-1	CASSIFGSRNEQFF	TGTGCCAGTAGTATCTTTGGGAGCCGCAATGAGCAGTTCTTC
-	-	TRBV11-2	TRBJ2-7	CASSLQRITEQYF	TGTGCCAGCAGCCTACAGCGAATAACGGAGCAGTACTTC
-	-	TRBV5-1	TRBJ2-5	CASSLGGSLETQYF	TGCGCCAGCAGCTTGGGAGGGTCGCTGGAGACCCAGTACTTC
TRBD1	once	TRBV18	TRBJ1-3	CASSPVGSTGGQRNTIYF	TGTGCCAGCTCACCGGTCGGTTCGACAGGGGGCCAGAGAAACACCATATATTTT
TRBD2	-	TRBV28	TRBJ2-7	CASSNSGSGSGKYF	TGTGCCAGCAGTAACAGCGGGAGCGGCTCAGGGAAGTACTTC
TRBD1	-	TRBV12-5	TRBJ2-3	CASGRQGLRTDTQYF	TGTGCTAGTGGTCGACAGGGATTACGCACAGATACGCAGTATTTT
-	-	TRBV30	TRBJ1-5	CACYLGAQYNQPQHF	TGTGCCTGCTACTTAGGGGCACAGTACAATCAGCCCCAGCATTTT
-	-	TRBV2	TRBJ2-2	CASSERKVDLLTGELFF	TGTGCCAGCAGTGAACGAAAAGTGGATTTACTCACCGGGGAGCTGTTTTTT
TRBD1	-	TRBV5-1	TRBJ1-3	CASRGTGITGNTIYF	TGCGCCAGCCGAGGGACAGGGATAACGGGAAACACCATATATTTT
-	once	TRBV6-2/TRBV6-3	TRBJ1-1	CASSYPTEAFF	TGTGCCAGCAGTTACCCCACTGAAGCTTTCTTT
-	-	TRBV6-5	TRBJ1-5	CASSTPRRAHQPQHF	TGTGCCAGCAGTACTCCCCGGAGGGCTCATCAGCCCCAGCATTTT